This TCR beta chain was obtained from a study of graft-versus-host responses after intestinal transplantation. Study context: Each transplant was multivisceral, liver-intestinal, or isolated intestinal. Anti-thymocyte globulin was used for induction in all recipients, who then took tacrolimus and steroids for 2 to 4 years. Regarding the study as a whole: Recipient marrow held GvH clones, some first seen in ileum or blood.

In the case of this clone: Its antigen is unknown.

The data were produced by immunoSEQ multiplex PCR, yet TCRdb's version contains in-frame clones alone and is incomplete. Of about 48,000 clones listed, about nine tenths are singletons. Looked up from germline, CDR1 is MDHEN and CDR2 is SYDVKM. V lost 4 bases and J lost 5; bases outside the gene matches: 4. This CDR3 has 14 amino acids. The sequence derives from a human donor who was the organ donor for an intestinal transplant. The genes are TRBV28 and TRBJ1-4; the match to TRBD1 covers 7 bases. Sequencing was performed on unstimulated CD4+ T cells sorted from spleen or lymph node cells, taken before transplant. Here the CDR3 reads CASSYGTVNEKLFF. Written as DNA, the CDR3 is TGTGCCAGCAGTTACGGGACAGTAAATGAAAAACTGTTTTTT.